The rows below give T cell receptor beta chains drawn from one sample of a study of T cells expressing NK-cell markers. TCRdb reanalyzed the 5' RACE reads and collapses them to one entry per CDR3 protein, without DNA. The sample data list 350,000 to 450,000 distinct CDR3 sequences. Sequencing was performed on blood T cells: a sorted CD56 or NKG2C T cell subset, CD4+ or CD8+ T cells, or bulk PBMC T cells (not recorded which). These receptors all stem from a man aged 18-70 years in good health. Each CDR3 is given with its conserved first and last residue.

J: TRBJ2-7; V: TRBV25-1; CDR3: CASSEYGNQRQYF
J: TRBJ2-7; V: TRBV11-2; CDR3: CASSHLGDRGFNEQYF
J: TRBJ1-4; V: TRBV7-9; CDR3: CASSLGRGNEKLFF
J: TRBJ2-1; V: TRBV12-3/TRBV12-4; CDR3: CASSRAAGKSNEQFF
J: TRBJ2-7; V: TRBV29-1; CDR3: CSEGQRTHEQYF
J: TRBJ2-6; V: TRBV20-1; CDR3: CSARDKESWSSGANVLTF
J: TRBJ2-5; V: TRBV7-9; CDR3: CASSLVNSGETQYF
J: TRBJ1-4; V: TRBV10-3; CDR3: CAISPATNEKLFF
J: TRBJ1-2; V: TRBV15; CDR3: CATSRSDGDNYGYTF
J: TRBJ1-1; V: TRBV5-1; CDR3: CASSLQTGVGTEAFF
J: TRBJ2-1; V: TRBV24-1; CDR3: CATRSKDSSYNEQFF
J: TRBJ2-1; V: TRBV12-3/TRBV12-4; CDR3: CASSPLTSGGANEQFF
J: TRBJ2-5; V: TRBV6-2/TRBV6-3; CDR3: CASRRSSGGPIGTQYF
J: TRBJ1-6; V: TRBV11-2; CDR3: CASSLEVRSSYNSPLHF
J: TRBJ2-7; V: TRBV14; CDR3: CASSQDRNKQYF
J: TRBJ2-7; V: TRBV6-5; CDR3: CASSYGVGGSHYEQYF
J: TRBJ2-2; V: TRBV14; CDR3: CASSQALGHRELFF
J: TRBJ2-7; V: TRBV7-9; CDR3: CASSPRRGSPYEQYF
J: TRBJ2-7; V: TRBV11-2; CDR3: CASSFSGGGSYEQYF
J: TRBJ2-3; V: TRBV18; CDR3: CASSPMGGGSTDTQYF